The sequence of this T cell receptor beta chain was determined in a study of Ad26.COV2.S vaccination and SARS-CoV-2 variants. Germline V lookup: CDR1 SEHNR, CDR2 FQNEAQ (reference sequence). CDR3 size: 14 residues. The V and J ends lost 4 bases and 10 bases respectively, with 19 bases between them. The assay was immunoSEQ multiplex PCR, and TCRdb's table has in-frame clones only and misses some. This sample has some 340,000 clones, with approximately 86% found just once. Sample treatment: over 15 received Ad26.COV2.S at low or high dose, single or two shots; 5 received placebo; per-sample allocation not given. Vaccine and placebo recipients were sampled on day 63 after the first injection.

Sequences were derived from peripheral blood, sampled in a trial of Ad26.COV2.S vaccine versus placebo. The V and J genes are TRBV7-9 and TRBJ1-1; possibly TRBD1 for D (6 bases). The TCR comes from a person aged 18-65 years who received the Ad26.COV2.S COVID-19 vaccine or a placebo. In DNA, the CDR3 is TGTGCCAGCAGCTGGGAGGGGACTCAGGGGAGAGCTTTCTTT. It yields the protein CASSWEGTQGRAFF.